The rows below give T cell receptor beta chains drawn from one sample of a study of neoadjuvant anti-PD-1 for oral cavity cancer. Here immunoSEQ multiplex PCR was the method, and the copy in TCRdb shows in-frame clones only, minus some. The sample consists of around 15,000 clones, nearly 70% of them appearing once. The sequences come from PBMCs, collected before nivolumab (anti-PD-1) treatment. These receptors originate from a person between 40 and 79 years old with oral cavity squamous cell carcinoma. Each CDR3 is given with its conserved first and last residue.

V gene: TRBV2
CDR3 protein: CASRGSLGNEQFF

V gene: TRBV7-7
CDR3 protein: CASSFGTNRGNTEAFF

V gene: TRBV15
CDR3 protein: CATSVDRGPSEAFF

V gene: TRBV15
CDR3 protein: CATSRGGALNTGELFF

V gene: TRBV9
CDR3 protein: CASSVSGEFTDTQYF

V gene: TRBV10-2
CDR3 protein: CASAEGGLGPSPSYEQYF

V gene: TRBV6-1
CDR3 protein: CASTSSVVSTYEQYF

V gene: TRBV11-3
CDR3 protein: CASSLDRQRQQETQYF

V gene: TRBV4-2
CDR3 protein: CASSHASSGTEAFF

V gene: TRBV18
CDR3 protein: CASSPLNRDNTEAFF

V gene: TRBV5-1
CDR3 protein: CASSPGQPGGQPQHF

V gene: TRBV5-5
CDR3 protein: CASSLGQGVISYEQYF

V gene: TRBV10-3
CDR3 protein: CAISESYEDTQYF

V gene: TRBV6-1
CDR3 protein: CASVRRALNEQFF

V gene: TRBV10-3
CDR3 protein: CAISERAGAPDTQYF

V gene: TRBV5-6
CDR3 protein: CASSLRSPATDTQYF

V gene: TRBV11-2
CDR3 protein: CASSPDRSTGRWNTEAFF

V gene: TRBV10-3
CDR3 protein: CAISEAREQYF

V gene: TRBV19
CDR3 protein: CASSNSMNTEAFF

V gene: TRBV5-4
CDR3 protein: CASSKVPSADYGYTF

V gene: TRBV29-1
CDR3 protein: CSVHPQGVGEQFF

V gene: TRBV14
CDR3 protein: CASSQVASGSPYF

V gene: TRBV5-6
CDR3 protein: CASSIRQTWSGNTIYF

V gene: TRBV2
CDR3 protein: CASSEAGQGYGQPQHF

V gene: TRBV6-6
CDR3 protein: CASYWASGPYEQYF

V gene: TRBV2
CDR3 protein: CAGGSSGNTIYF

V gene: TRBV15
CDR3 protein: CATSRAGGASGNTIYF

V gene: TRBV2
CDR3 protein: CASSSDRVRNTGELFF

V gene: TRBV30
CDR3 protein: CAWTSGQGGIYGYTF

V gene: TRBV30
CDR3 protein: CAWSVSGSGELFF